The 23 T cell receptor beta chains below come from one sample, sequenced in a study of cytomegalovirus exposure and HLA in healthy donors. Primers included in the PCR were 60 Vbeta and 13 Jbeta primers. Profiling relied on immunoSEQ multiplex PCR, and the TCRdb table lists in-frame clones only, not all of them. The profile shows tens of thousands of clones, about 60% of them singletons. Material for sequencing was PBMCs. Every receptor here comes from a man aged 50 or older in good health and CMV-seropositive.

The chain employs TRBV15 and TRBJ2-7, with TRBD2 matching 8 bases. The trim removed 4 bases at V and 2 bases at J, leaving 4 bases unmatched. CDR1 and CDR2 (germline): LNHNV, YYDKDF (reference sequence). This CDR3 is 14 amino acids long. In DNA form, the CDR3 reads TGTGCCACCAGCAAGAGCGGGGGACCCTACGAGCAGTACTTC. Translated: CATSKSGGPYEQYF.

The chain employs TRBV18 and TRBJ1-1, with D possibly being TRBD1 (6 bases). The germline CDR1 and CDR2 sequences are KGHSH and LQKENI. V shed 6 bases and J shed 1 base, with 15 bases lying between them. CDR3 length: 15 residues. CDR3 amino acids: CASSPQDSANTEAFF. The CDR3 coding sequence is TGTGCCAGCTCTCCGCAGGACAGTGCGAACACTGAAGCTTTCTTT. The full variable domain, with the rest looked up from reference TRBV18 and TRBJ1-1, is NAGVMQNPRHLVRRRGQEARLRCSPMKGHSHVYWYRQLPEEGLKFMVYLQKENIIDESGMPKERFSAEFPKEGPSILRIQQVVRGDSAAYFCASSPQDSANTEAFFGQGTRLTVV.

In this sample, this clone turned up once. This chain links TRBV7-9 with TRBJ2-3; D is unclear. With 4 bases removed from V and 5 bases from J, the gap between germline ends came to 7 bases. CDR1 is SEHNR and CDR2 is FQNEAQ in the germline V gene (reference sequence). CDR3 size: 12 residues. The CDR3 loop is CASSSIVDTQYF. DNA of the CDR3: TGTGCCAGCAGCTCAATTGTAGATACGCAGTATTTT.

V is TRBV7-9 and J is TRBJ2-7; 11 bases align to TRBD1. The CDR3 sequence is 15 residues long. CDR1 and CDR2 from the germline V gene are SEHNR and FQNEAQ (reference sequence). Losses at the gene ends were 1 base for V and 6 bases for J; bases not matched to a gene: 5. This CDR3 reads CASSLGDRGSSEQYF. The DNA for the CDR3 is TGTGCCAGCAGCTTAGGGGACAGGGGGAGCTCCGAGCAGTACTTC.

The chain uses TRBV29-1 and TRBJ2-5, with 9 positions matching TRBD2. CDR1 is SQVTM, CDR2 ANQGSEA, per germline. V shed 3 bases and J 5 bases; nucleotides not matched to a gene: 7. The CDR3 has 14 amino acids. The CDR3 loop reads CSVDVGLADETQYF. The DNA for the CDR3 is TGCAGCGTTGATGTGGGACTAGCCGATGAGACCCAGTACTTC. The full variable domain, in which reference TRBV29-1 and TRBJ2-5 provide the parts outside the CDR3, is SAVISQKPSRDICQRGTSLTIQCQVDSQVTMMFWYRQQPGQSLTLIATANQGSEATYESGFVIDKFPISRPNLTFSTLTVSNMSPEDSSIYLCSVDVGLADETQYFGPGTRLLVL.

The CDR3 DNA follows: TGTGCCAGCAGCCAAGATGAGAATAGCGGGAGGGCCGGCGATACGCAGTATTTT. Protein product: CASSQDENSGRAGDTQYF. This chain joins TRBV4-2 and TRBJ2-3; 11 bases agree with TRBD2. CDR3 length equals 18 residues. From germline, CDR1 is LGHNA and CDR2 YNFKEQ. V shed 0 bases, J shed 6 bases, and the junction held 11 bases outside the gene matches.

V usage is TRBV15 and J usage is TRBJ2-1; 9 bases agree with TRBD1. This CDR3 comprises 14 residues. CDR1 LNHNV and CDR2 YYDKDF come from the germline V gene (reference sequence). V shed 1 base, J shed 10 bases, and the junction held 5 bases outside the gene matches. CDR3 DNA sequence: TGTGCCACCAGCAGAGTACAGGGGGCTTTAGAGCAGTTCTTC. It is translated as CATSRVQGALEQFF. The variable domain in full, with the rest retrieved from reference TRBV15 and TRBJ2-1, is DAMVIQNPRYQVTQFGKPVTLSCSQTLNHNVMYWYQQKSSQAPKLLFHYYDKDFNNEADTPDNFQSRRPNTSFCFLDIRSPGLGDTAMYLCATSRVQGALEQFFGPGTRLTVL.

The V gene is TRBV11-2, the J gene TRBJ1-5; TRBD1 matches 8 bases. The CDR3 runs to 15 residues. With V trimmed by 6 bases and J by 1 base, 5 bases remained unmatched. Per germline, CDR1 SGHAT and CDR2 FQNNGV. The DNA for the CDR3 is TGTGCCAGCAGTTCCACAGGGGGAAGCAATCAGCCCCAGCATTTT. Translating it yields CASSSTGGSNQPQHF. The entire variable domain, with the rest obtained from reference TRBV11-2 and TRBJ1-5, is as follows: EAGVAQSPRYKIIEKRQSVAFWCNPISGHATLYWYQQILGQGPKLLIQFQNNGVVDDSQLPKDRFSAERLKGVDSTLKIQPAKLEDSAVYLCASSSTGGSNQPQHFGDGTRLSIL.

The chain couples TRBV28 to TRBJ1-1; tentative D call: TRBD1 (6 bases). Trimming cost V 6 bases and J 1 base, with 12 bases left between them. The CDR3 consists of 14 residues. Germline assignment: CDR1 MDHEN and CDR2 SYDVKM. The CDR3 nucleotides are TGTGCCAGCAGCCTCGGGACATCGAACACTGAAGCTTTCTTT. It translates to CASSLGTSNTEAFF.

This CDR3 is CASSLFGGVTDTQYF. Here the CDR3 DNA reads TGTGCCAGCAGCTTATTTGGCGGGGTCACAGATACGCAGTATTTT. V is TRBV7-2 and J is TRBJ2-3; a weak D match, TRBD2 (6 bases). The length of the CDR3 is 15 residues. V was cut by 2 bases and J by 2 bases, with 11 bases left in between. The germline gives CDR1 SGHTA, CDR2 FQGNSA.

The V call is TRBV29-1, the J call TRBJ1-4, with TRBD1 matching 7 bases. Germline values: CDR1 SQVTM, CDR2 ANQGSEA. The CDR3 loop spans 15 amino acids. The ends lost 4 bases at V and 3 bases at J; junction bases unmatched: 8. The CDR3 protein is CSVAGGQSANEKLFF. The DNA for the CDR3 is TGCAGCGTTGCAGGGGGGCAGTCGGCTAATGAAAAACTGTTTTTT.

The V call is TRBV20-1, the J call TRBJ1-1; D not resolved. Per the germline V gene, CDR1 is DFQATT and CDR2 is SNEGSKA (reference sequence). V dropped 7 bases and J dropped 2 bases, with 8 bases sitting between them. This CDR3 is built from 11 residues. The CDR3 here is CSGERNTEAFF. CDR3 in DNA: TGCAGTGGCGAGAGAAACACTGAAGCTTTCTTT.

The chain combines TRBV5-6 with TRBJ2-7; 8 bases align to TRBD2. V was pared by 1 base and J by 6 bases, with 3 bases of the junction left unmatched. Germline V CDR1 and CDR2: SGHDT, YYEEEE. The CDR3 has 13 amino acids. The CDR3 is CASSLREGIEQYF. The CDR3 coding sequence is TGTGCCAGCAGCTTGCGGGAGGGAATCGAGCAGTACTTC. The variable domain in full, with the rest retrieved from reference TRBV5-6 and TRBJ2-7, is DAGVTQSPTHLIKTRGQQVTLRCSPKSGHDTVSWYQQALGQGPQFIFQYYEEEERQRGNFPDRFSGHQFPNYSSELNVNALLLGDSALYLCASSLREGIEQYFGPGTRLTVT.

The chain joins TRBV6-1 to TRBJ1-1; TRBD1 aligns across 9 bases. The V segment lost 8 bases and the J segment 5 bases; nucleotides outside the gene matches: 12. There are 15 residues in the CDR3. The germline V gene has CDR1 MNHNS and CDR2 SASEGT. The DNA of the CDR3 is TGTGCCAGCCTCAAACCGGGACAGGGCCGGACTGAAGCTTTCTTT. Its protein product is CASLKPGQGRTEAFF.

This clone has a handful of counts. The CDR3 sequence: CASDRGLGETQYF. The CDR3 region has the DNA TGTGCCAGTGACAGGGGGTTGGGGGAGACCCAGTACTTC. This chain uses TRBV2 with TRBJ2-5, with TRBD1 identical over 9 bases. The CDR3 consists of 13 residues. Germline CDR1 SNHLY, CDR2 FYNNEI. Germline trimming cut 9 bases from V and 5 bases from J; bases unmatched to any gene: 7.

V usage is TRBV15 and J usage is TRBJ2-7; a possible D gene is TRBD1 (5 bases). CDR1 and CDR2 (germline): LNHNV, YYDKDF (reference sequence). With 0 bases removed from V and 1 base from J, the gap between germline ends came to 7 bases. The CDR3 contains 14 residues. The CDR3 nucleotides are TGTGCCACCAGCAGAGAGGCAGGGTCCTACGAGCAGTACTTC. Translated: CATSREAGSYEQYF.

The chain combines TRBV27 with TRBJ2-5, with D perhaps TRBD2 (6 bases). This CDR3 spans 14 amino acids. CDR1 and CDR2 (germline): MNHEY, SMNVEV (reference sequence). V was shortened by 6 bases and J by 2 bases, with 13 bases between the two germline ends. CDR3 bases: TGTGCCAGCAGACCTTGGGACTCACAAGAGACCCAGTACTTC. Its protein product is CASRPWDSQETQYF.

This chain connects TRBV7-2 to TRBJ1-4; possibly TRBD1 for D (5 bases). CDR1 and CDR2 (germline): SGHTA, FQGNSA. The CDR3 length is 12 residues. Deletions cut 1 base from V and 15 bases from J, with 12 bases between. The CDR3 loop reads CASSLVDSDVFF. The DNA for the CDR3 is TGTGCCAGCAGCTTAGTTGACAGCGACGTGTTTTTT. Variable domain in full (rest from reference TRBV7-2 and TRBJ1-4): GAGVSQSPSNKVTEKGKDVELRCDPISGHTALYWYRQSLGQGLEFLIYFQGNSAPDKSGLPSDRFSAERTGGSVSTLTIQRTQQEDSAVYLCASSLVDSDVFFGSGTQLSVL.

This chain connects TRBV15 to TRBJ2-2, with D perhaps TRBD2 (6 bases). The CDR3 covers 15 residues. Trimming cost V 5 bases and J 5 bases, with 15 bases left between them. Looked up from germline, CDR1 is LNHNV and CDR2 is YYDKDF (reference sequence). The CDR3 region has the DNA TGTGCCACCAGCCCCTTCGGGAGAGGTACCGGGGAGCTGTTTTTT. This translates into CATSPFGRGTGELFF. Filled out from reference TRBV15 and TRBJ2-2, the complete variable domain reads DAMVIQNPRYQVTQFGKPVTLSCSQTLNHNVMYWYQQKSSQAPKLLFHYYDKDFNNEADTPDNFQSRRPNTSFCFLDIRSPGLGDTAMYLCATSPFGRGTGELFFGEGSRLTVL.

The chain couples TRBV30 to TRBJ1-1; D not certain. Trimming pared 2 bases from V and 1 base from J, leaving 8 bases between. The CDR3 covers 13 residues. The germline CDR1 and CDR2 sequences are GTSNPN and SVGIG (reference sequence). CDR3 in DNA: TGTGCCTGGAGTCCGACTTGGAACACTGAAGCTTTCTTT. Translating gives CAWSPTWNTEAFF.

CDR3 sequence: CSVDSGAETQYF. In DNA, the CDR3 is TGCAGCGTTGATTCTGGAGCTGAGACCCAGTACTTC. V and J are TRBV29-1 and TRBJ2-5, with no clear D. This CDR3 region has 12 residues. The V end lost 3 bases, the J end lost 5 bases, and 10 bases lay between the germline ends. Germline-derived CDR1 and CDR2 are SQVTM and ANQGSEA. The full variable domain, completed using reference TRBV29-1 and TRBJ2-5, is SAVISQKPSRDICQRGTSLTIQCQVDSQVTMMFWYRQQPGQSLTLIATANQGSEATYESGFVIDKFPISRPNLTFSTLTVSNMSPEDSSIYLCSVDSGAETQYFGPGTRLLVL.

V gene TRBV6-5 combines with J gene TRBJ2-3, with D uncertain. Germline CDR1 is MNHEY and CDR2 is SVGAGI. Trimming cost V 6 bases and J 6 bases, with 7 bases left between them. The CDR3 consists of 11 residues. The CDR3 region is CASRRSDTQYF. CDR3 nucleotide sequence: TGTGCCAGCAGGAGGTCGGATACGCAGTATTTT.

J is TRBJ2-7 and V is TRBV2; the D gene is possibly TRBD2 (6 bases). The germline CDR1 and CDR2 sequences are SNHLY and FYNNEI. V dropped 2 bases and J dropped 6 bases, with 11 bases sitting between them. The CDR3 totals 13 residues. CDR3 nucleotides: TGTGCCAGCAGTGAACGGGAAGCGGGCGAGCAGTACTTC. It translates to CASSEREAGEQYF.